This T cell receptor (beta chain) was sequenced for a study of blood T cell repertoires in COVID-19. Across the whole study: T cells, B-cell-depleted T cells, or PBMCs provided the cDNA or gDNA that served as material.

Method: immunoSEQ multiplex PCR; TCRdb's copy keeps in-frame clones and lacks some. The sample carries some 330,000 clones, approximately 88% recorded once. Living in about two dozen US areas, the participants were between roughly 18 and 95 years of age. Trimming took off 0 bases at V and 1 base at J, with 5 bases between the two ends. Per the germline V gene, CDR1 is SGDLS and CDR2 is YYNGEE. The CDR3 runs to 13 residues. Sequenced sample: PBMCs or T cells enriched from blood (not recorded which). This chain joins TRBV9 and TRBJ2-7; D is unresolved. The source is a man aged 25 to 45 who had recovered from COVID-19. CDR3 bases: TGTGCCAGCAGCGTAGATTTATCCTACGAGCAGTACTTC. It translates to CASSVDLSYEQYF. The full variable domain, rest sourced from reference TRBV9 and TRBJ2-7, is DSGVTQTPKHLITATGQRVTLRCSPRSGDLSVYWYQQSLDQGLQFLIQYYNGEERAKGNILERFSAQQFPDLHSELNLSSLELGDSALYFCASSVDLSYEQYFGPGTRLTVT.